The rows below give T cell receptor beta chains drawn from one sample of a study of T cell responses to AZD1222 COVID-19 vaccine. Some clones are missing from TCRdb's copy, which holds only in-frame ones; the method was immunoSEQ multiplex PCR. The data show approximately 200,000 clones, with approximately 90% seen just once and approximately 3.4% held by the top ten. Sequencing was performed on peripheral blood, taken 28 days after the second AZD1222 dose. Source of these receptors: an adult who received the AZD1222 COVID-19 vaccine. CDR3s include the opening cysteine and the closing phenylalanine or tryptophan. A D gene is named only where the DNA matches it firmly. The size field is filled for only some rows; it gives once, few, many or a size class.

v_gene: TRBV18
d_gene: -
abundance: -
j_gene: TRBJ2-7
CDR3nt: TGTGCCAGCTCACCAAGATTTTACGAGCAGTACTTC
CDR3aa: CASSPRFYEQYF

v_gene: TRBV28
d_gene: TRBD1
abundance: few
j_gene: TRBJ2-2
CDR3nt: TGTGCCAGCCCAGACTTGGACAGGGTCCACGCGAACACCGGGGAGCTGTTTTTT
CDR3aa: CASPDLDRVHANTGELFF

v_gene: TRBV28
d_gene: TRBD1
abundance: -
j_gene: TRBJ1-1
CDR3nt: TGTGCCAGCAGTTTACGACAGGGAAACACTGAAGCTTTCTTT
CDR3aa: CASSLRQGNTEAFF

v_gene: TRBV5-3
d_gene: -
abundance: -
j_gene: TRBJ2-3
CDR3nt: TGTGCCAGAAGCTTTATATGGGGGTGCGGCACAGATACGCAGTATTTT
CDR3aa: CARSFIWGCGTDTQYF

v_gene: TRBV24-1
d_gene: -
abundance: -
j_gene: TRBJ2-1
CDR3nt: TGTGCCACCAGTGATGCTGGGGGAGGGGGGTCCTACAATGAGCAGTTCTTC
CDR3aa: CATSDAGGGGSYNEQFF

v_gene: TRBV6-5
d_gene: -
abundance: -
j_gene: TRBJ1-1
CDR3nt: TGTGCCAGCAGTAAGAGTGATTTCATGAACACTGAAGCTTTCTTT
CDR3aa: CASSKSDFMNTEAFF

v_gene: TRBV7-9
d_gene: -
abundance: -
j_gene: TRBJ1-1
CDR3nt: TGTGCCAGCAGCTTAGAATCGCAATCGGGAGCTTTCTTT
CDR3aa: CASSLESQSGAFF

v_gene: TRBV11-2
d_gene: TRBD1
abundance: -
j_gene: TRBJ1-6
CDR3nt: TGTGCCAGCAGCTTGCTGGGACAGTTTAATTCACCCCTCCACTTT
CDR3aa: CASSLLGQFNSPLHF

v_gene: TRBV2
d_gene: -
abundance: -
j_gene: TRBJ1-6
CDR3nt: TGTGCCAGCAGTGAGGCCGTTTCGGATTCACCCCTCCACTTT
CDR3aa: CASSEAVSDSPLHF

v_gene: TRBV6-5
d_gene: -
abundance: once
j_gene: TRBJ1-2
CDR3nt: TGTGCCAGCAGTTACGCTCGGGGAGGCAATGGCTACACCTTC
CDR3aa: CASSYARGGNGYTF

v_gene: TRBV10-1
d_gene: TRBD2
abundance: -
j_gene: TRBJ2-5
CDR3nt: TGCGCCAGCGGATTAGCGGGGGAAGAGACCCAGTACTTC
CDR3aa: CASGLAGEETQYF

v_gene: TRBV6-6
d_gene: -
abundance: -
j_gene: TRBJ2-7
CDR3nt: TGTGCCAGCAGCAAGGGGGGTGAGCAGGGGGTAGAGCAGTACTTC
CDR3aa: CASSKGGEQGVEQYF

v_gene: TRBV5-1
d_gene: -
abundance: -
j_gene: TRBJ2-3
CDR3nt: TGCGCCAGCAAGGAGGGACGGAGTACTAGCACAGATACGCAGTATTTT
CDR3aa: CASKEGRSTSTDTQYF

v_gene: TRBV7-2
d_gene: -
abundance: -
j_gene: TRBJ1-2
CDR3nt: TGTGCCAGCAGCTTAGAATATGGCTACACCTTC
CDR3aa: CASSLEYGYTF

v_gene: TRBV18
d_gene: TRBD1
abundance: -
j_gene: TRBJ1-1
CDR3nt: TGTGCCAGCTCACCGACGGCCGGGACAGTCAAAGCTTTCTTT
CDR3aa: CASSPTAGTVKAFF

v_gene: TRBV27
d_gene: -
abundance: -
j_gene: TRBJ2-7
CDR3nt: TGTGCCAGCAGTTTAGGGCCGCAGGTTTCCTACGAGCAGTACTTC
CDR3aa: CASSLGPQVSYEQYF

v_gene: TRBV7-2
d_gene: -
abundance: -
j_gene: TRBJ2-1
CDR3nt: TGTGCCAGCAGCTACGATCCGGGGCGCCCGGGAAATGAGCAGTTCTTC
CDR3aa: CASSYDPGRPGNEQFF

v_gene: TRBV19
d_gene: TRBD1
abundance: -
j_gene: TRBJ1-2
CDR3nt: TGTGCCAGTTTTGAGACAGGGGGCTTGGACTATGGCTACACCTTC
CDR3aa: CASFETGGLDYGYTF

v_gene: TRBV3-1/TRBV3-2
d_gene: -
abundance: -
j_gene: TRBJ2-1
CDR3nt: TGTGCCAGCAGCCAAAGGCGAGACTTGGATGAGCAGTTCTTC
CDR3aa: CASSQRRDLDEQFF

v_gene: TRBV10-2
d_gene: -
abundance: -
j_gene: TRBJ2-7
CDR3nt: TGCGCCAGCAAGGAGGCCGGTGGGCTCGAGCAGTACTTC
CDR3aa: CASKEAGGLEQYF

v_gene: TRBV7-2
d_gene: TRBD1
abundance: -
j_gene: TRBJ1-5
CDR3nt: TGTGCCAGCAGTGCCGGGACAGGGAATCAGCCCCAGCATTTT
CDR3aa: CASSAGTGNQPQHF

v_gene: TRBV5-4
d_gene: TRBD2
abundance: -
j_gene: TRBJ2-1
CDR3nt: TGTGCCAGCAGCTTGCTAGCGGGAGGGCACAATGAGCAGTTCTTC
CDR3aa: CASSLLAGGHNEQFF

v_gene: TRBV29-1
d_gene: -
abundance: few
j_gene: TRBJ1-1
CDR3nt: TGCAGCCCTAGCGGGATTCTGAACACTGAAGCTTTCTTT
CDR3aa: CSPSGILNTEAFF

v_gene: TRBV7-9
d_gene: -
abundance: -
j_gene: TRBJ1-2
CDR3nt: TGTGCCAGCAGCCGGGAAAACTATGGCTACACCTTC
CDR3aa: CASSRENYGYTF

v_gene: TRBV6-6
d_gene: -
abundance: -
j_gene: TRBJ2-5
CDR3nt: TGTGCCAGCAGTTACTGGCGCGTCGGTCAAGAGACCCAGTACTTC
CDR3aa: CASSYWRVGQETQYF

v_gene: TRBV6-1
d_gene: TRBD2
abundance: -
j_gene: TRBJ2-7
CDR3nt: TGTGCCAGCAGTGAGGTGATCGGGGCGGTTGGACTAGCGGGTACCTACGAGCAGTACTTC
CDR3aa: CASSEVIGAVGLAGTYEQYF

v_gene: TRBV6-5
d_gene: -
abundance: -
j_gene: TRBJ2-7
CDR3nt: TGTGCCAGCAGCGTACAGGGAGGTCCCCAGTACTTC
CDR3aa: CASSVQGGPQYF

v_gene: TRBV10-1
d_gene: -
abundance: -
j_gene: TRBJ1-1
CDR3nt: TGCGCCAGCAGTGACCCGGGAACGAACACTGAAGCTTTCTTT
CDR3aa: CASSDPGTNTEAFF

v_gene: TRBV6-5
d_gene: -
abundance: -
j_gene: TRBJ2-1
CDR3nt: TGTGCCAGCAGTCCACGGGCCAGGGGCCACAATGAGCAGTTCTTC
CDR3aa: CASSPRARGHNEQFF

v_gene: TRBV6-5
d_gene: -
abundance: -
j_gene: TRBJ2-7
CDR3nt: TGTGCCAGCAGCAGGCCAGACTACGAGCAGTACTTC
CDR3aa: CASSRPDYEQYF

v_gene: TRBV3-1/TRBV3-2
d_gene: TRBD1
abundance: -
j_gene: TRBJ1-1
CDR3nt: TGTGCCAGCAGCCAAGATCTTTGGGGGACAGGGGCCCGCACTGAAGCTTTCTTT
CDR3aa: CASSQDLWGTGARTEAFF

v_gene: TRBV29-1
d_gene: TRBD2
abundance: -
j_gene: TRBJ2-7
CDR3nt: TGCAGCGCTCTGGGTCGGCTAGCGGGGAAAAACTACGAGCAGTACTTC
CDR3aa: CSALGRLAGKNYEQYF

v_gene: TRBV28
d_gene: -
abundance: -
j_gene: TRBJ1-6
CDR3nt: TGTGCCAGCAGTTTGGGCTTAAGCTCCTATAATTCACCCCTCCACTTT
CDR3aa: CASSLGLSSYNSPLHF

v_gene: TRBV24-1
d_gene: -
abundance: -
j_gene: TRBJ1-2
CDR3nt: TGTGCCACCAGTCAGGTGGGATCTAACTATGGCTACACCTTC
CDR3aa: CATSQVGSNYGYTF

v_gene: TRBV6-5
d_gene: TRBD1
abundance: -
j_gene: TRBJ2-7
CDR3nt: TGTGCCAGCAGTTACCCCTCAGGGGGTACAGGCGAGCAGTACTTC
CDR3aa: CASSYPSGGTGEQYF

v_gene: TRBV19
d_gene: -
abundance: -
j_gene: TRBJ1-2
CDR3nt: TGTGCCAGTAGTATATCCAGACAAGCGCCCTATGGCTACACCTTC
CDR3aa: CASSISRQAPYGYTF

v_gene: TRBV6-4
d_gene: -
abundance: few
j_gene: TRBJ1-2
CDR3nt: TGTGCCAGCAGTGACTCGAACAACGGCAACTATGGCTACACCTTC
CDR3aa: CASSDSNNGNYGYTF

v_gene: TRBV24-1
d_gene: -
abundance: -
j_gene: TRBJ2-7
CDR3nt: TGTGCCACCAGTGACCAGGGATGGGAGCAGTACTTC
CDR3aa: CATSDQGWEQYF

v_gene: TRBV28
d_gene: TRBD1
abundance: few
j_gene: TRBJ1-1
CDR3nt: TGTGCCAGCAGTCCGGCACAGGGGAGATTCTCTGAAGCTTTCTTT
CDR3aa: CASSPAQGRFSEAFF

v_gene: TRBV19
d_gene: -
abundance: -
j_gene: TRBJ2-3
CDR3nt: TGTGCCAGTAGTATGCTGGGACAAGATACGCAGTATTTT
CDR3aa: CASSMLGQDTQYF

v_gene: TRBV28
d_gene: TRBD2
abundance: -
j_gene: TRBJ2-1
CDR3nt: TGTGCCAGCAGTTTGAGCCGGATCGAGAAGCGGGAAGCTGAGCAGTTCTTC
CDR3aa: CASSLSRIEKREAEQFF

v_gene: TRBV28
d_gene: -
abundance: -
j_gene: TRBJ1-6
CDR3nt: TGTGCCAGCAGGCAATCTTCACCCCTCCACTTT
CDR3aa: CASRQSSPLHF

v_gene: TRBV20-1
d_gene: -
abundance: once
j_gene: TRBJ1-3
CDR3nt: TGCAGTGCTAGTATCGGCCCGCCGAGACTCTCTGGAAACACCATATATTTT
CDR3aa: CSASIGPPRLSGNTIYF

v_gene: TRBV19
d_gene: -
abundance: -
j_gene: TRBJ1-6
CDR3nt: TGTGCCAGGAAAGACCACTCCTATAATTCACCCCTCCACTTT
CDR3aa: CARKDHSYNSPLHF

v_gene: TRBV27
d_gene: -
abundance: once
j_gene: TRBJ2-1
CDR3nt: TGTGCCAGCAGTTTATTCGGCCTAGAAGGATCCGATGAGCAGTTCTTC
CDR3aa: CASSLFGLEGSDEQFF

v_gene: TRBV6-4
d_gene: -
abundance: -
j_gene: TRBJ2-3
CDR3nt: TGTGCCAGCAGCGCGGGCGGGACAGATACGCAGTATTTT
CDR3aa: CASSAGGTDTQYF

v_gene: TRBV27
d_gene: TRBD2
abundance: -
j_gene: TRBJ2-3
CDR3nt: TGTGCCAGCAATACTTATAGCGGGAGCCCCCCGGATACGCAGTATTTT
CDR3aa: CASNTYSGSPPDTQYF

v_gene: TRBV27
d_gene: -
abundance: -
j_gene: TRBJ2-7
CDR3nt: TGTGCCAGCAGTCCTGGGCAGGGTGACAACGAGCAGTACTTC
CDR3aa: CASSPGQGDNEQYF

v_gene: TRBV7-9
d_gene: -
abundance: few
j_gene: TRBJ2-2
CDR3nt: TGTGCCAGCAGCTTAGATCAGGGCGGCACCGGGGAGCTGTTTTTT
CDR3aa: CASSLDQGGTGELFF

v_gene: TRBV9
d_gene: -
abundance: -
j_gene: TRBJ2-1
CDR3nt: TGTGCCAGCAGCGTAGGGTCGGGTAGCTATGAGCAGTTCTTC
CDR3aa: CASSVGSGSYEQFF

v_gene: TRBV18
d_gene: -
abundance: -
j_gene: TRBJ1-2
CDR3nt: TGTGCCAGCTCACCCGGTGGGGGGCGAGGCTATGGCTACACCTTC
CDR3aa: CASSPGGGRGYGYTF

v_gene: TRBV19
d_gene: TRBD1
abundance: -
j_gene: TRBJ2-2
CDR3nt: TGTGCCAGTAGTGTACAGGGGGCGGGAAACACCGGGGAGCTGTTTTTT
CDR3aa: CASSVQGAGNTGELFF